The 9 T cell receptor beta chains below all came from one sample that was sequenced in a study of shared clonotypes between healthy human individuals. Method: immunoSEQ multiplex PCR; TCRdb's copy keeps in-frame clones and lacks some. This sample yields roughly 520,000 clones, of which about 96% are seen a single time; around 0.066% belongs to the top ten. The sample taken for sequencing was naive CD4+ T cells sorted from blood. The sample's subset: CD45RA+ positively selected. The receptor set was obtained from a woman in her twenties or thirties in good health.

The CDR3 region has the DNA TGTGCCAGCGGGTATGCGGACACAGATACGCAGTATTTT. It codes for CASGYADTDTQYF. This chain uses TRBV28 with TRBJ2-3; no definite D call. CDR1 is MDHEN and CDR2 is SYDVKM in the germline V gene. Trimming removed 8 bases at V and 2 bases at J, with 11 bases between. This CDR3 contains 13 residues.

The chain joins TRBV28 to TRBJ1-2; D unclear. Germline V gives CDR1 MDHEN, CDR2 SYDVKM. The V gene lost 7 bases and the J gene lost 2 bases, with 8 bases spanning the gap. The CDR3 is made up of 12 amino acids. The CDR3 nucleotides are TGTGCCAGCACCCCCACAAACTATGGCTACACCTTC. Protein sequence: CASTPTNYGYTF.

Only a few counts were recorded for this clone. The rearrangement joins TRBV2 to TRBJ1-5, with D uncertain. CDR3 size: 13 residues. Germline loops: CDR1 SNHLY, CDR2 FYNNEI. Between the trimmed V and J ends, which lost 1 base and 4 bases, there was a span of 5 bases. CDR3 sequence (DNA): TGTGCCAGCAGTGAAGAAGGGAATCAGCCCCAGCATTTT. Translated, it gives CASSEEGNQPQHF.

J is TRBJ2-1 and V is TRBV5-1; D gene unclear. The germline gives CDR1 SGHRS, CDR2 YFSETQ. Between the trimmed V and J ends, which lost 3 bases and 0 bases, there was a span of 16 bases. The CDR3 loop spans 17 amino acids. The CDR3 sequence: CASSSPPMLSSYNEQFF. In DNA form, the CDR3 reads TGCGCCAGCAGCTCGCCTCCAATGTTGAGCTCCTACAATGAGCAGTTCTTC.

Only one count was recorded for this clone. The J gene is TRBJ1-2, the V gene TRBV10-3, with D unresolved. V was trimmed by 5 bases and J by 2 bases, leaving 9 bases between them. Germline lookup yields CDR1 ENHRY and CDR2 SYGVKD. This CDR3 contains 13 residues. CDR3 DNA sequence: TGTGCCATCAGTCTGGACGGGAACTATGGCTACACCTTC. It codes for CAISLDGNYGYTF.

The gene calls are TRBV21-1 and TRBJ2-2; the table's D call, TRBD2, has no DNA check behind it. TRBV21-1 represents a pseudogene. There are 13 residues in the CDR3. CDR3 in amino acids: CASSNRNTGELFF. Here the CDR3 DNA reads TGTGCCAGCAGCAACCGGAACACCGGGGAGCTGTTTTTT.

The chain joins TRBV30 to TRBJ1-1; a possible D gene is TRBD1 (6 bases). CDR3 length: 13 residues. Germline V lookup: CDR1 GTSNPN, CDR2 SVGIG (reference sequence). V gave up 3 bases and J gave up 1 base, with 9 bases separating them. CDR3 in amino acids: CAWSPQGNTEAFF. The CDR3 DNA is TGTGCCTGGAGCCCACAGGGGAACACTGAAGCTTTCTTT.

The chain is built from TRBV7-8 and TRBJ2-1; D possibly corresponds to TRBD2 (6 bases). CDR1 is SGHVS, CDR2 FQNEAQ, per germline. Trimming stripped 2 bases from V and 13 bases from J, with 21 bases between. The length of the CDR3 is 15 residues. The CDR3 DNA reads TGTGCCAGCAGCTTAAATCCCGCTATGGAGGGTGCTCAGTTCTTC. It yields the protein CASSLNPAMEGAQFF.

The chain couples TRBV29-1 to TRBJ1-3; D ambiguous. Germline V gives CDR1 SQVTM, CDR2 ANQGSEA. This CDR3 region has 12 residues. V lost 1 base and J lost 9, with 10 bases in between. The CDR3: CSVEGQASTIYF. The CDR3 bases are TGCAGCGTTGAAGGGCAGGCAAGCACCATATATTTT.